The TCR beta chain described here comes from a study of Graves' ophthalmopathy and Graves' hyperthyroidism listed by TCRdb under 2018. Describing the broader study: Peripheral blood was collected at initial diagnosis, prior to any treatment. TCR beta repertoire signatures were used to distinguish Graves' ophthalmopathy from Graves' hyperthyroidism and to predict progression to ophthalmopathy. In total, some 130 blood samples were TCR-sequenced: 40 to 45 ophthalmopathy, 75 hyperthyroidism and about 17 hyperthyroidism-to-ophthalmopathy patients. To explore V-J signatures that distinguish ophthalmopathy from hyperthyroidism, a discovery set of 90 to 100 patients was enrolled, made up of 40 to 45 with ophthalmopathy and some 60 with stable hyperthyroidism. For independent validation, a separate cohort was made up of around 18 hyperthyroidism patients plus 17 patients who later progressed from hyperthyroidism to ophthalmopathy. T-cell repertoires of thyroid tissue and blood were compared in about 6 hyperthyroidism patients. Once sampling was done, hyperthyroidism patients were given methimazole at a starting dose of 30 mg daily, while ophthalmopathy patients were given high-dose intravenous methylprednisolone. The roughly 91 discovery patients were randomly split 7:3 into training and test sets. Broader findings and caveats from the paper: The 13-signature model separated ophthalmopathy from stable hyperthyroidism with approximately 88% sensitivity and around 84% specificity in cross-validation, and 80%/75% in the test set. In validation, the model predicted ophthalmopathy progression with nearly 71% sensitivity and roughly 72% specificity; about a dozen predicted patients were CT-confirmed with GO in a median of approximately six months. Most expanded thyroid clonotypes with a frequency above 0.001 also appeared in blood, which suggests that blood repertoires may reflect the immune response in the thyroid. Sample size was not predetermined statistically, and investigators were not blinded to group allocation.

This clonotype was recorded many times. Its antigen is still unknown. The record has no base qualities; no much larger clone is one base away. For repertoire sequencing, TCR beta CDR3 regions were amplified from RNA transcripts. The first round of RT-PCR was done with HTBI primers and the Qiagen OneStep RT-PCR kit, and was followed by a second round of multiplex PCR, then size selection and purification. Libraries were sequenced on an Illumina HiSeq2000 using paired-end 100 bp reads. In the source study's methods: SOAPnuke was used to process the reads, throwing out any read that had adapters, had uncalled bases, had a mean Phred below 15, or lacked an exact constant-primer or identifier match. High-quality paired reads were merged with COPE v1.2.5. Each unique nucleotide sequence was defined as a clonotype, and clonotypes were aligned to IMGT TRB V, D and J references with MiTCR v1.1. The analysis was limited to V-J combinations with a frequency above 0.0001, which together covered approximately 99% of the repertoires. For each V-J combination, a TCR clonal expansion and chaos score was defined as the ratio of F50 clonal expansion to chaos observed in the TCRdist matrix. Welch's t-statistics and random forest were used to narrow the features down to around 12 V-J combinations, which were then fed into a naive Bayes classifier. Thyroid-blood repertoire similarity was quantified with the Morisita-Horn index. TCRdb trimmed public reads at Q25 via fastp, called clones via MiXCR and kept in-frame beta chains. Entries that share a CDR3 protein sequence are merged under the most common genes and DNA. V and J calls and clone size were set by TCRdb, not the authors. In this sample the table shows hundreds of thousands of distinct CDR3 sequences, around 21% of which occur a single time. The ten largest clones take up roughly 3% of the sample.

Hyperthyroidism was considered stable if no progression to ophthalmopathy occurred within 18 months of follow-up. Hyperthyroidism patients were newly diagnosed, were aged 18 to 65 years, and had a disease duration under 2 months. Anyone with other autoimmune diseases, uncontrolled infections, pregnancy or lactation was excluded from the study. Clinical symptoms, serum thyroxine, TRAb, thyroid ultrasound and orbital computed tomography were used for diagnosis. PBMCs were isolated from 7.5 to 10 ml of fresh peripheral blood by Ficoll-Paque density gradient centrifugation. Trizol reagent was used to extract the total RNA, and its quality was then checked on an Agilent 2100 Bioanalyzer. Sequenced: peripheral blood. The sequence came from a young woman with stable Graves' hyperthyroidism. Donor details come from another sample of the same person, matched by shared clones.

At the DNA level, the sequence is TGTGCCAGCAGCCCCTCACGGACCGGGGAGCTGTTTTTT. Its coded protein is CASSPSRTGELFF. The chain joins TRBV6-2 or TRBV6-3 to TRBJ2-2; confidence is insufficient to name the D gene. According to the germline V gene, CDR1 reads MNHEY and CDR2 reads SVGEGT. V and J are truncated by 6 bases and 5 bases respectively, leaving an intervening sequence of 10 bases. Counted from cysteine to phenylalanine, this CDR3 has 13 amino acids. The read is trimmed to its CDR3 DNA, 39 bases read in frame from base 1.